This TCR beta chain was sequenced in a study of blood T cells in healthy people across ages. General study points: TCR beta diversity, measured per million T cells, fell in a roughly linear way with age.

Then a second PCR, running about 6 to 12 cycles, was carried out with a sample-barcoded 5' primer and a J-beta primer mix. TCRdb ran MiXCR on the 5' RACE reads and lists one entry per CDR3 protein. The repertoire holds about 560,000 distinct CDR3 sequences, 25% to 35% seen once, with approximately 3.3% in the top ten. Of note for this clonotype: What it recognizes is unknown.

The CDR3 is made up of 16 amino acids. Germline V lookup: CDR1 LGHNA, CDR2 YSLEER. V was cut by 0 bases and J by 4 bases, with 12 bases left in between. These records were also assigned to another study, of T cells of mothers and their children. As that report states: The authors detected no persistent microchimeric T cell clones.

Sequencing used blood. V and J are TRBV4-3 and TRBJ1-4; D is ambiguous. This receptor was identified in a boy aged 2 to 9 in good health. DNA for the CDR3: TGCGCCAGCAGCCAAGATAAGGGAGCCGGTAATGAAAAACTGTTTTTT. Translation: CASSQDKGAGNEKLFF.